Following are 28 T cell receptor beta chains from one sample sequenced in a study of T cells after yellow fever vaccination. Using its own MiXCR run on the 5' RACE reads, TCRdb lists one record per CDR3 protein. The sample holds 250,000 or so distinct CDR3 sequences, 6.9% seen once. This specimen was CD4+ T cells sorted from PBMCs, taken 15 days after the yellow fever booster vaccination. Source of these receptors: a man aged 25 to 40 who received the YFV17D yellow fever vaccine.

This clonotype has ten or more counts. The chain combines TRBV4-2 with TRBJ1-2; 7 bases are shared with TRBD1. Trimming cost V 8 bases and J 3 bases; bases outside gene matches: 9. The CDR3 totals 14 residues. Germline CDR1 and CDR2: LGHNA and YNFKEQ. The CDR3 reads CASAQGQGDYGYTF. CDR3 DNA: TGTGCCAGCGCACAGGGGCAGGGAGACTATGGCTACACCTTC.

This clonotype was counted a few times. The chain links TRBV7-2 to TRBJ2-3, with a tentative D call TRBD2 (5 bases). Looked up from germline, CDR1 is SGHTA and CDR2 is FQGNSA. CDR3 length: 15 amino acids. Trimming pared 3 bases from V and 1 base from J, leaving 11 bases between. The CDR3 protein is CASSFRDRGTDTQYF. CDR3 bases: TGTGCCAGCAGCTTCCGGGATCGAGGCACAGATACGCAGTATTTT.

This clonotype was counted ten times or more. V usage is TRBV20-1 and J usage is TRBJ2-2, with TRBD1 as a possible D gene (5 bases). Deletions cut 2 bases from V and 6 bases from J, with 7 bases between. The CDR3 consists of 12 residues. Germline CDR1 reads DFQATT; CDR2 reads SNEGSKA (reference sequence). The CDR3 reads CSARLGPGELFF. For the CDR3, the DNA is TGCAGTGCTAGACTGGGGCCCGGGGAGCTGTTTTTT.

This clonotype was picked up many times. CDR3 protein: CASTSRGRSNYGYTF. CDR3 bases: TGCGCCAGCACCTCCAGGGGCAGGTCTAACTATGGCTACACCTTC. The rearrangement links TRBV5-1 to TRBJ1-2, with D maybe TRBD1 (6 bases). The germline V and J ends were trimmed by 6 bases and 0 bases, with 15 bases remaining between them. In germline, CDR1 is SGHRS, CDR2 YFSETQ. The CDR3 contains 15 residues.

The chain combines TRBV7-3 with TRBJ2-1, with TRBD2 matching over 7 bases. This CDR3 has 18 residues. V shed 5 bases, J shed 6 bases, and the junction held 19 bases outside the gene matches. Germline V gene sequence: CDR1 SGHTA, CDR2 FQGTGA. CDR3 protein: CASSPLGEKLGRANEQFF. In DNA, the CDR3 is TGTGCCAGCAGCCCCCTGGGGGAAAAGTTAGGGAGGGCCAATGAGCAGTTCTTC.

The V gene is TRBV25-1, the J gene TRBJ2-1, with 8 bases aligning to TRBD2. The germline V gene encodes CDR1 MGHDK and CDR2 SYGVNS. The length of the CDR3 is 15 residues. Losses at the gene ends were 6 bases for V and 2 bases for J; bases not matched to a gene: 6. The CDR3 nucleotides are TGTGCCAGCAGATTGTCGGGAGGGCCCTACAATGAGCAGTTCTTC. Its translation: CASRLSGGPYNEQFF.

V usage is TRBV5-1 and J usage is TRBJ2-1; 10 bases fit TRBD2. Germline V gene lookup returns CDR1 SGHRS and CDR2 YFSETQ. V was clipped by 0 bases and J by 4 bases; unmatched bases: 4. The CDR3 sequence is 16 residues long. The CDR3 DNA sequence: TGCGCCAGCAGCTTGGCCCCGACTAGCGGGTACAATGAGCAGTTCTTC. Encoded protein: CASSLAPTSGYNEQFF.

In its sample, this clonotype was seen a few times. The chain joins TRBV5-1 to TRBJ1-2; TRBD1 matches 9 bases. CDR1 and CDR2 from the germline V gene are SGHRS and YFSETQ. The CDR3 is 13 residues long. Unmatched junction bases numbered 6, after V lost 4 bases and J lost 8 bases. The CDR3 DNA sequence: TGCGCCAGCAGCAACGGACAGGGGCGAGGCTACACCTTC. It translates to CASSNGQGRGYTF.

This clonotype was seen a few times. The rearrangement uses TRBV12-3 or TRBV12-4 and TRBJ2-7; D gene unclear. The CDR3 is 14 residues long. V shed 5 bases and J shed 6 bases, with 17 bases lying between them. The CDR3 here is CASSISRSRAEQYF. The CDR3 bases are TGTGCCAGCAGTATCTCTAGGAGTCGCGCCGAGCAGTACTTC.

In this sample, this clonotype turned up a few times. V and J are TRBV12-3 or TRBV12-4 and TRBJ2-7; 9 positions agree with TRBD2. V was pared by 6 bases and J by 11 bases, with 11 bases of the junction left unmatched. The CDR3 is 13 residues long. Here the CDR3 reads CASSALAGGPEYF. DNA for the CDR3: TGTGCCAGCAGCGCGTTGGCGGGAGGGCCAGAGTACTTC.

This chain connects TRBV3-1 to TRBJ2-7, with D perhaps matching TRBD1 (6 bases). Trimming took 4 bases from V and 2 from J, leaving 12 bases between them. The CDR3 runs 14 residues. Germline V CDR1 and CDR2: LGHDT, YNNKEL (reference sequence). The CDR3: CASSRGTPTYEQYF. The CDR3 nucleotides read TGTGCCAGCAGCCGAGGGACACCAACCTACGAGCAGTACTTC.

This clonotype was counted between two and nine times. The rearrangement uses TRBV7-8 and TRBJ2-3, with 8 bases lining up with TRBD1. Losses at the gene ends were 10 bases for V and 2 bases for J; bases not matched to a gene: 8. The CDR3 spans 14 residues. Germline values: CDR1 SGHVS, CDR2 FQNEAQ. In DNA, the CDR3 is TGTGCCATAAGCAGGGACAGGTCCACAGATACGCAGTATTTT. Residues: CAISRDRSTDTQYF.

This clonotype was recorded a few times. The chain combines TRBV27 with TRBJ2-7, with 9 bases that match TRBD2. The CDR3 consists of 15 residues. In germline, CDR1 is MNHEY, CDR2 SMNVEV (reference sequence). J gave up 0 bases and V 4 bases, and 4 bases lay outside the gene matches. The CDR3, as DNA: TGTGCCAGCAGTTCTCCGGGACTAGCCTCCTACGAGCAGTACTTC. Its protein is CASSSPGLASYEQYF.

The chain carries TRBV12-3 or TRBV12-4 and TRBJ1-2; tentatively, D is TRBD1 (6 bases). CDR3 size: 12 residues. V was shortened by 8 bases and J by 4 bases, with 11 bases between the two germline ends. CDR3 bases: TGTGCCAGCTCGACAGGACGCTATGGCTACACCTTC. It encodes CASSTGRYGYTF.

The table lists this clonotype with many counts. This chain links TRBV29-1 with TRBJ1-1; no definite D call. The length of the CDR3 is 10 residues. Trimming took 6 bases from V and 7 from J, leaving 9 bases between them. Germline CDR1 and CDR2: SQVTM and ANQGSEA. The CDR3 nucleotides read TGCAGCGTCCTCCTTGTTGAAGCTTTCTTT. As protein: CSVLLVEAFF.

This clonotype has ten or more counts. The genes are TRBV29-1 and TRBJ1-3; D unclear. This CDR3 is built from 10 residues. With 7 bases removed from V and 0 bases from J, the gap between germline ends came to 1 base. The germline V gene has CDR1 SQVTM and CDR2 ANQGSEA. The CDR3 sequence: CSASGNTIYF. The CDR3 nucleotides read TGCAGCGCCTCTGGAAACACCATATATTTT.

The gene calls are TRBV18 and TRBJ2-1; D uncertain. Deletions cut 3 bases from V and 6 bases from J, with 18 bases between. Looked up from germline, CDR1 is KGHSH and CDR2 is LQKENI. The CDR3 is 16 residues long. CDR3 residues: CASSPRFSGEGNEQFF. In DNA form, the CDR3 reads TGTGCCAGCTCACCGAGGTTTTCTGGAGAAGGCAATGAGCAGTTCTTC.

This clonotype was detected ten times or more. The V and J genes are TRBV7-2 and TRBJ1-1; unclear D gene. CDR1 and CDR2 (germline): SGHTA, FQGNSA. The CDR3 is made up of 13 amino acids. Between the trimmed V and J ends, which lost 0 bases and 5 bases, there was a span of 7 bases. This CDR3 reads CASSLAGRTEAFF. For the CDR3, the DNA is TGTGCCAGCAGCTTAGCGGGGAGAACTGAAGCTTTCTTT.

This rearrangement joins TRBV5-1 to TRBJ2-7; D perhaps matches TRBD1 (6 bases). The CDR3 covers 12 residues. Trimming removed 3 bases from V and 4 bases from J, with 8 bases in between. In germline, CDR1 is SGHRS, CDR2 YFSETQ. In DNA, the CDR3 is TGCGCCAGCAGCTCAGGACAGTACGAGCAGTACTTC. Translation: CASSSGQYEQYF. The whole variable domain, filled in from reference TRBV5-1 and TRBJ2-7, reads KAGVTQTPRYLIKTRGQQVTLSCSPISGHRSVSWYQQTPGQGLQFLFEYFSETQRNKGNFPGRFSGRQFSNSRSEMNVSTLELGDSALYLCASSSGQYEQYFGPGTRLTVT.

On this clonotype: At one end, the junction sequence differs from germline, possibly due to a read error. The J gene is TRBJ2-1, the V gene TRBV19; D is unclear. Germline values: CDR1 LNHDA, CDR2 SQIVND (reference sequence). This CDR3 is built from 14 residues. CDR3: CASNPAFSYNAQFF. The CDR3 DNA is TGTGCCAGCAACCCAGCCTTCTCCTACAATGCGCAGTTCTTC.

This chain connects TRBV5-4 to TRBJ2-2; TRBD1 matches 8 bases. CDR1 is SGHNT and CDR2 is YYREEE in the germline V gene (reference sequence). There are 16 residues in the CDR3. J gave up 5 bases and V 1 base, and 7 bases lay outside the gene matches. The CDR3 region is CASSLRPGGVTGELFF. Here the CDR3 DNA reads TGTGCCAGCAGCTTGCGCCCAGGGGGCGTAACCGGGGAGCTGTTTTTT.

This clonotype has more than one count but fewer than ten. The CDR3 loop is CASSLASLGLGEQFF. As DNA, the CDR3 is TGTGCCAGCAGTTTAGCCTCACTAGGCCTGGGTGAGCAGTTCTTC. The V call is TRBV27, the J call TRBJ2-1; D is perhaps TRBD2 (5 bases). The CDR3 has 15 residues. V lost 2 bases, J lost 9 bases, and 17 bases lay in between. CDR1 MNHEY and CDR2 SMNVEV come from the germline V gene (reference sequence).

The table lists this clonotype with a few counts. The gene calls are TRBV5-1 and TRBJ2-1, with D possibly being TRBD1 (5 bases). The CDR3 has 14 residues. The germline V gene has CDR1 SGHRS and CDR2 YFSETQ. The germline V and J ends were trimmed by 2 bases and 3 bases, with 9 bases remaining between them. The CDR3 here is CASSFGQNYNEQFF. The CDR3 region has the DNA TGCGCCAGCAGCTTCGGACAAAACTACAATGAGCAGTTCTTC.

This clonotype showed up many times. The chain joins TRBV4-3 to TRBJ2-3, with 8 positions matching TRBD2. Per the germline V gene, CDR1 is LGHNA and CDR2 is YSLEER. The CDR3 length is 13 residues. Trimming took 4 bases from V and 6 from J; bases not matched to a gene: 3. CDR3 amino acids: CASSPAGVDTQYF. As DNA, the CDR3 is TGCGCCAGCAGCCCAGCGGGAGTGGATACGCAGTATTTT.

Many counts were recorded for this clonotype. This chain joins TRBV12-3 or TRBV12-4 and TRBJ2-3; D is uncertain. V lost 6 bases and J 0 bases, leaving 16 bases between the germline ends. The CDR3 has 16 amino acids. The CDR3 loop is CASSPRIPLSTDTQYF. The CDR3 bases are TGTGCCAGCAGCCCACGTATTCCCCTGAGCACAGATACGCAGTATTTT.

This clonotype has a count of ten or more. V and J are TRBV12-3 or TRBV12-4 and TRBJ1-3, with unresolved D. Trimming took 2 bases from V and 4 from J, leaving 9 bases between them. The CDR3 sequence is 14 residues long. CDR3 loop: CASSLPAGGNTIYF. The CDR3 DNA reads as TGTGCCAGCAGTTTACCGGCGGGGGGAAACACCATATATTTT.

CDR3 sequence (DNA): TGTGCCAGCAGCGACGGGTACGAGCAGTACTTC. Its protein product is CASSDGYEQYF. The chain has TRBV6-2 or TRBV6-3 and TRBJ2-7; D not certain. The CDR3 contains 11 residues. The germline V gene encodes CDR1 MNHEY and CDR2 SVGEGT. The V end lost 6 bases, the J end lost 4 bases, and 7 bases lay between the germline ends.

The chain links TRBV7-2 to TRBJ1-5; 8 bases align to TRBD1. The CDR3 extends over 14 amino acids. J lost 5 bases, V lost 6 bases, and 6 bases had no gene match. Looked up from germline, CDR1 is SGHTA and CDR2 is FQGNSA. CDR3 DNA sequence: TGTGCCAGCAGTCTCACAGGGGGGGATCAGCCCCAGCATTTT. Translation gives CASSLTGGDQPQHF.